One and the same sample provided the 28 T cell receptor beta chains below, sequenced in a study of cytomegalovirus exposure and HLA in healthy donors. The PCR made use of 60 Vbeta and 13 Jbeta primers. Measured with immunoSEQ multiplex PCR; TCRdb has only the in-frame clones, and not every one. The sample comprises under 200,000 clones, over 70% of which are singletons, and 3% rests with the top ten. The sample was PBMCs. These receptors were taken from a woman between 45 and 65 years old in good health and CMV-seropositive.

V gene TRBV7-6 combines with J gene TRBJ1-2, with D possibly being TRBD1 (5 bases). Germline V lookup: CDR1 SGHVS, CDR2 FNYEAQ. The CDR3 extends over 13 amino acids. V lost 5 bases and J 7 bases, leaving 14 bases between the germline ends. The CDR3 coding sequence is TGTGCCAGCAGCCTTGGGGGGTTCGCTGGCTACACCTTC. It codes for CASSLGGFAGYTF.

The sample holds a few counts of this clone. The chain has TRBV30 and TRBJ1-2, with D unclear. The V end was cut by 3 bases, the J end by 2 bases, with 10 bases between. The CDR3 has 13 amino acids. Germline-derived CDR1 and CDR2 are GTSNPN and SVGIG (reference sequence). The CDR3 DNA sequence: TGTGCCTGGAGGGGCAGTCAGAACTATGGCTACACCTTC. It is translated as CAWRGSQNYGYTF.

The rearrangement uses TRBV7-6 and TRBJ2-5; TRBD1 aligns across 10 bases. Germline V gene data show CDR1 as SGHVS and CDR2 as FNYEAQ. The CDR3 spans 17 residues. Trimming removed 5 bases from V and 3 bases from J; junction bases left unmatched: 12. CDR3 nucleotides: TGTGCCAGCAGCAGAGCCTTGGGACAGGGGCCTGAAGAGACCCAGTACTTC. Translation gives CASSRALGQGPEETQYF. The whole variable domain, filled in from reference TRBV7-6 and TRBJ2-5, reads GAGVSQSPRYKVTKRGQDVALRCDPISGHVSLYWYRQALGQGPEFLTYFNYEAQQDKSGLPNDRFSAERPEGSISTLTIQRTEQRDSAMYRCASSRALGQGPEETQYFGPGTRLLVL.

Only a few counts were recorded for this clone. CDR3: CASSLGSGETQYF. CDR3 nucleotide sequence: TGCGCCAGCAGCTTGGGGTCGGGGGAGACCCAGTACTTC. V usage is TRBV5-1 and J usage is TRBJ2-5, with D possibly TRBD2 on 5 matching bases. V shed 0 bases and J shed 5 bases, with 8 bases lying between them. The CDR3 spans 13 residues. CDR1 is SGHRS and CDR2 is YFSETQ in the germline V gene.

This clone was counted between two and nine times. This chain links TRBV5-4 with TRBJ2-1; the match to TRBD1 covers 7 bases. Germline V gives CDR1 SGHNT, CDR2 YYREEE (reference sequence). The V segment lost 0 bases and the J segment 0 bases; nucleotides outside the gene matches: 3. This CDR3 contains 16 residues. This chain's CDR3 is CASSLEGAGSYNEQFF. The CDR3 nucleotides are TGTGCCAGCAGCTTGGAGGGGGCAGGCTCCTACAATGAGCAGTTCTTC. The full variable domain, rest sourced from reference TRBV5-4 and TRBJ2-1, is ETGVTQSPTHLIKTRGQQVTLRCSSQSGHNTVSWYQQALGQGPQFIFQYYREEENGRGNFPPRFSGLQFPNYSSELNVNALELDDSALYLCASSLEGAGSYNEQFFGPGTRLTVL.

The chain employs TRBV19 and TRBJ1-1; 9 bases align to TRBD1. The CDR3 has 15 amino acids. The germline V gene encodes CDR1 LNHDA and CDR2 SQIVND (reference sequence). With 4 bases clipped from V and 4 bases from J, the junction kept 7 bases outside the gene matches. CDR3 region: CASSKDRGIGTEAFF. CDR3 in DNA: TGTGCCAGTAGTAAAGACAGGGGGATCGGCACTGAAGCTTTCTTT.

This clone was seen just once. The chain is built from TRBV19 and TRBJ2-5; 14 bases are shared with TRBD2. Germline CDR1 reads LNHDA; CDR2 reads SQIVND (reference sequence). The CDR3 loop spans 17 amino acids. The trim removed 7 bases at V and 4 bases at J, leaving 11 bases unmatched. The CDR3, as DNA: TGTGCCAGTACCCGGACTAGCGGGGGGTACCCAGGAGAGACCCAGTACTTC. Protein: CASTRTSGGYPGETQYF.

The chain combines TRBV7-2 with TRBJ2-5; 7 bases fit TRBD2. Germline V gene sequence: CDR1 SGHTA, CDR2 FQGNSA. V was pared by 0 bases and J by 4 bases, with 2 bases of the junction left unmatched. The CDR3 length is 14 residues. CDR3: CASSLAGGRETQYF. The CDR3 nucleotides are TGTGCCAGCAGCTTAGCGGGGGGGAGAGAGACCCAGTACTTC.

The chain has TRBV6-1 and TRBJ1-4; 9 bases map to TRBD1. CDR1 is MNHNS and CDR2 is SASEGT in the germline V gene. V shed 1 base and J 5 bases; nucleotides not matched to a gene: 2. The CDR3 consists of 15 residues. For the CDR3, the DNA is TGTGCCAGCAGTGAAGGGGGGACAGGGAATGAAAAACTGTTTTTT. Residues: CASSEGGTGNEKLFF.

V gene TRBV5-4 combines with J gene TRBJ1-2; TRBD1 matches 7 bases. V lost 4 bases and J lost 0; bases outside the gene matches: 9. The germline gives CDR1 SGHNT, CDR2 YYREEE (reference sequence). This CDR3 region has 16 residues. CDR3 DNA sequence: TGTGCCAGCAGCGAAGGTGGGACAGCGACTAACTATGGCTACACCTTC. Protein sequence: CASSEGGTATNYGYTF.

The table lists this clone with a count of one. The rearrangement links TRBV6-5 to TRBJ1-5; 8 positions agree with TRBD1. Germline V gene sequence: CDR1 MNHEY, CDR2 SVGAGI. The CDR3 has 16 amino acids. V lost 4 bases, J lost 6 bases, and 11 bases stayed unmatched. CDR3: CASSSGQGARGQPQHF. The CDR3 DNA reads TGTGCCAGCAGTTCTGGTCAGGGGGCGCGGGGTCAGCCCCAGCATTTT.

V and J are TRBV6-1 and TRBJ2-7, with 8 bases matching TRBD1. CDR1 MNHNS and CDR2 SASEGT come from the germline V gene. The CDR3 runs 15 residues. Trimming at V came to 6 bases and at J to 2 bases, leaving 9 bases not matched to a gene. The chain's CDR3 is CASSTSTGDPYEQYF. CDR3 DNA: TGTGCCAGCAGCACCTCGACAGGGGACCCCTACGAGCAGTACTTC.

V and J are TRBV6-4 and TRBJ1-2; maybe TRBD1 (6 bases). The CDR3 is 13 residues long. Germline CDR1 is MRHNA and CDR2 is SNTAGT. The V end was cut by 0 bases, the J end by 13 bases, with 15 bases between. The CDR3: CASSDSIQGVVTF. CDR3 coding DNA: TGTGCCAGCAGTGACTCGATACAGGGAGTAGTCACCTTC.

The V call is TRBV5-4, the J call TRBJ1-1; 8 nucleotides agree with TRBD1. After removal of 3 bases from V and 0 bases from J, the junction contained 4 bases not matched to a gene. CDR1 and CDR2 from the germline V gene are SGHNT and YYREEE (reference sequence). CDR3 size: 15 residues. CDR3 nucleotides: TGTGCCAGCAGCTATACGACAGGGGTGAACACTGAAGCTTTCTTT. Protein sequence: CASSYTTGVNTEAFF.

This chain connects TRBV10-2 to TRBJ2-5, with 11 bases matching TRBD2. This CDR3 has 13 residues. V lost 6 bases and J lost 9; bases outside the gene matches: 6. Germline V gene lookup returns CDR1 WSHSY and CDR2 SAAADI. The CDR3 here is CASSSSGGVSQYF. The CDR3 bases are TGCGCCAGCAGCAGTAGCGGGGGGGTTTCCCAGTACTTC.

The genes are TRBV6-6 and TRBJ1-4, with D uncertain. V lost 8 bases and J 5 bases, leaving 15 bases between the germline ends. Germline loops: CDR1 MNHNY, CDR2 SVGAGI (reference sequence). The CDR3 runs 14 residues. The CDR3 DNA reads TGTGCCAGCGATGAAGCGGGCGCGAATGAAAAACTGTTTTTT. This codes for CASDEAGANEKLFF.

This clone was recorded a few times. The identical CDR3 is also encoded by other nucleotide sequences in the sample. The chain joins TRBV5-1 to TRBJ1-1; D may be TRBD1 (6 bases). The V end was cut by 6 bases, the J end by 1 base, with 25 bases between. CDR3 length: 18 residues. CDR1 SGHRS and CDR2 YFSETQ come from the germline V gene. The CDR3 spells CASKNLQQGREGNTEAFF. CDR3 coding DNA: TGCGCCAGCAAGAACCTTCAACAGGGCCGAGAGGGGAACACTGAAGCTTTCTTT.

The chain carries TRBV25-1 and TRBJ2-5; D gene unclear. The V end was cut by 5 bases, the J end by 2 bases, with 3 bases between. Germline V gene lookup returns CDR1 MGHDK and CDR2 SYGVNS. The CDR3 is 11 amino acids. The CDR3 spells CASSRQETQYF. As DNA, the CDR3 is TGTGCCAGCAGTCGTCAAGAGACCCAGTACTTC.

V and J are TRBV10-3 and TRBJ2-2, with TRBD1 matching over 10 bases. CDR1 ENHRY and CDR2 SYGVKD come from the germline V gene. CDR3 length: 16 amino acids. After removal of 5 bases from V and 3 bases from J, the junction contained 6 bases not matched to a gene. The CDR3 loop is CAISRDRGGDTGELFF. The CDR3 region has the DNA TGTGCCATCAGTAGGGACAGGGGAGGCGACACCGGGGAGCTGTTTTTT.

The V gene is TRBV19, the J gene TRBJ2-5; TRBD2 might be the D (5 bases). Trimming cost V 5 bases and J 6 bases, with 10 bases left between them. The germline CDR1 and CDR2 sequences are LNHDA and SQIVND (reference sequence). The CDR3 extends over 12 amino acids. CDR3 loop: CASSVDLKTQYF. The DNA of the CDR3 is TGTGCCAGTAGTGTGGACTTGAAGACCCAGTACTTC.

The rearrangement joins TRBV5-1 to TRBJ2-2; D is undetermined. The germline V and J ends were trimmed by 1 base and 1 base, with 5 bases remaining between them. The CDR3 spans 14 residues. Germline V gives CDR1 SGHRS, CDR2 YFSETQ. DNA for the CDR3: TGCGCCAGCAGCTTGTCAGGGAACACCGGGGAGCTGTTTTTT. It specifies CASSLSGNTGELFF.

The rearrangement links TRBV27 to TRBJ1-2; 10 bases agree with TRBD1. J lost 5 bases, V lost 2 bases, and 2 bases had no gene match. This CDR3 is built from 14 residues. CDR1 is MNHEY, CDR2 SMNVEV, per germline (reference sequence). CDR3 residues: CASSLGQGGYGYTF. The DNA for the CDR3 is TGTGCCAGCAGTTTAGGACAGGGGGGATATGGCTACACCTTC.

This clone was detected a few times. The chain uses TRBV7-6 and TRBJ2-7; 10 bases align to TRBD1. CDR3 length: 16 amino acids. Germline V lookup: CDR1 SGHVS, CDR2 FNYEAQ. The J segment lost 2 bases and the V segment lost 3 bases, leaving 7 bases of the junction unmatched. The CDR3 spells CASSFSSGTGAYEQYF. For the CDR3, the DNA is TGTGCCAGCAGCTTCTCGTCCGGGACAGGGGCCTACGAGCAGTACTTC.

The chain couples TRBV5-4 to TRBJ1-2; TRBD1 matches at 7 bases. V trimming: 4 bases; J trimming: 0 bases; junction bases outside the gene matches: 6. Germline loops: CDR1 SGHNT, CDR2 YYREEE (reference sequence). The CDR3 sequence is 15 residues long. CDR3 in amino acids: CASSLDREANYGYTF. CDR3 in DNA: TGTGCCAGCAGCCTCGACAGGGAGGCTAACTATGGCTACACCTTC.

This clone was seen only a few times. This chain links TRBV2 with TRBJ2-3, with 8 nucleotides matching TRBD1. The CDR3 is 15 residues long. V dropped 7 bases and J dropped 1; count of bases not matched to a gene: 7. Germline-derived CDR1 and CDR2 are SNHLY and FYNNEI. CDR3 sequence: CASNTPGQGTDTQYF. DNA for the CDR3: TGTGCCAGCAATACTCCGGGACAGGGCACAGATACGCAGTATTTT.

This clone was counted a few times. The rearrangement links TRBV11-1 to TRBJ1-4; 10 bases agree with TRBD1. The CDR3 sequence is 16 residues long. With 3 bases clipped from V and 5 bases from J, the junction kept 6 bases outside the gene matches. The germline CDR1 and CDR2 sequences are SGHAT and FQDESV (reference sequence). The CDR3 sequence is CASSLGQGNSNEKLFF. CDR3 nucleotides: TGTGCCAGCAGCTTGGGACAGGGGAACTCGAATGAAAAACTGTTTTTT.

The rearrangement uses TRBV5-1 and TRBJ2-3, with D possibly being TRBD2 (7 bases). Between the trimmed V and J ends, which lost 6 bases and 5 bases, there was a span of 19 bases. This CDR3 region has 15 residues. Germline loops: CDR1 SGHRS, CDR2 YFSETQ. The CDR3 region is CASIHSGGGIDTQYF. The CDR3 coding sequence is TGCGCCAGCATCCACTCGGGGGGCGGAATAGATACGCAGTATTTT.

Worth noting for this clone: An end of the junction does not agree with germline; a read error may underlie this. The J gene is TRBJ1-1, the V gene TRBV9, with a weak D call TRBD1 (6 bases). The CDR3 spans 15 residues. Germline values: CDR1 SGDLS, CDR2 YYNGEE. CDR3 sequence reads: CASTVDARGGTEAFF. The CDR3, as DNA: TGTGCCAGCACCGTAGACGCTAGGGGGGGAACCGAAGCTTTCTTT. Filled out from reference TRBV9 and TRBJ1-1, the complete variable domain reads DSGVTQTPKHLITATGQRVTLRCSPRSGDLSVYWYQQSLDQGLQFLIQYYNGEERAKGNILERFSAQQFPDLHSELNLSSLELGDSALYFCASTVDARGGTEAFFGQGTRLTVV.